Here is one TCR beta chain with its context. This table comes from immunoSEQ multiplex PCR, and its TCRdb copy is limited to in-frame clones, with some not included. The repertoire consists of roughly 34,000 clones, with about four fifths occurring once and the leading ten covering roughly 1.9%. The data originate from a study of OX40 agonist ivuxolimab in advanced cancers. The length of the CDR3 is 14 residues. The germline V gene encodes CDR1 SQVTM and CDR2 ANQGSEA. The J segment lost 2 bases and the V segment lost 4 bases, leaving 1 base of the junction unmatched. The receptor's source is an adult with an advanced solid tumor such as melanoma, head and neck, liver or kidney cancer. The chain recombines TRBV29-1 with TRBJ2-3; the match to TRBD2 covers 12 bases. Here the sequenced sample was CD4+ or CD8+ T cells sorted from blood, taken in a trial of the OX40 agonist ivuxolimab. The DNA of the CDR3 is TGCAGCGTTGGACTAGCGGGGGCCACAGATACGCAGTATTTT. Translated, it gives CSVGLAGATDTQYF.